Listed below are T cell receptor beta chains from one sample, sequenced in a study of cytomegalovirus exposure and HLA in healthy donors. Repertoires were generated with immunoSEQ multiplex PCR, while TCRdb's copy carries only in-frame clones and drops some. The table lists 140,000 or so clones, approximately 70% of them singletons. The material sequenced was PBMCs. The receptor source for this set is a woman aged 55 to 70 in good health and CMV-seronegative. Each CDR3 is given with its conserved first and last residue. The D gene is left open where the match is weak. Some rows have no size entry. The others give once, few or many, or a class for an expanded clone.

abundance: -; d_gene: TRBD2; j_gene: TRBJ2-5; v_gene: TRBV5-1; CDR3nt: TGCGCCAGCAGCCCGCGACTAGCGGTAGGGGAGACCCAGTACTTC; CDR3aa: CASSPRLAVGETQYF
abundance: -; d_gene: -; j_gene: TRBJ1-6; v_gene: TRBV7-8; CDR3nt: TGTGCCAGCAGCGCCAACAGGGCATGGTTCCATAATTCACCCCTCCACTTT; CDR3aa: CASSANRAWFHNSPLHF
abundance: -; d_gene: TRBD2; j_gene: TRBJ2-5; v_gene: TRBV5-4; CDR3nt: TGTGCCAGCAGCTTGTACGCGGGAGTCGAAGAGACCCAGTACTTC; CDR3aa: CASSLYAGVEETQYF
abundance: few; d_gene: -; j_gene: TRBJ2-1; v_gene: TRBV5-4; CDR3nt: TGTGCCAGCAGCTCCATGGGGGCATACAATGAGCAGTTCTTC; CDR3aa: CASSSMGAYNEQFF
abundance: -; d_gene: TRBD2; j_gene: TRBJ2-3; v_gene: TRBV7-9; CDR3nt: TGTTCCAGCAGCTTACTCCCAGCGGGAATTCGAGTAGATACGCAGTATTTT; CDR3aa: CSSSLLPAGIRVDTQYF
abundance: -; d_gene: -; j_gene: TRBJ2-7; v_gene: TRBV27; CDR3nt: TGTGCCAGCAGTTTAATGGGGGCTCCCTACGAGCAGTACTTC; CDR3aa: CASSLMGAPYEQYF
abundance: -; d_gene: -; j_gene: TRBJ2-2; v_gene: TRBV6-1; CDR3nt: TGTGCCAGCAGAGAACAGGGATCCCTACCGGGCGAGCTGTTTTTT; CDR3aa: CASREQGSLPGELFF
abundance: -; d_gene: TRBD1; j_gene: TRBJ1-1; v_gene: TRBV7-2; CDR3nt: TGTGCCAGCAGCATGACAGGGACCACTGAAGCTTTCTTT; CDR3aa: CASSMTGTTEAFF
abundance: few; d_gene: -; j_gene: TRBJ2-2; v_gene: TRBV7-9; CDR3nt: TGTGCCAGCAGCGTCGACACCGGGGAGCTGTTTTTT; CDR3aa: CASSVDTGELFF
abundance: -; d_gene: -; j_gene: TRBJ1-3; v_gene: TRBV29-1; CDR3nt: TGCAGCGTTATTATCCGACAGGTCTCTGGAAACACCATATATTTT; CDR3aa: CSVIIRQVSGNTIYF
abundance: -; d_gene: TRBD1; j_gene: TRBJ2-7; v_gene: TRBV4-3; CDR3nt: TGCGCCAGCAGCCGGGAAAGGGACAGGGTCTACGAGCAGTACTTC; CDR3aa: CASSRERDRVYEQYF
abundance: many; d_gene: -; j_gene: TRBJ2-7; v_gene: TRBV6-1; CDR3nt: TGTGCCAGCAGTGTCCGGGACACCGAGCAGTACTTC; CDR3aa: CASSVRDTEQYF
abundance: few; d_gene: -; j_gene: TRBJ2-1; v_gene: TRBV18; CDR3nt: TGTGCCAGCTCACCACAAGGGGTCGGCCATGAGCAGTTCTTC; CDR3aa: CASSPQGVGHEQFF
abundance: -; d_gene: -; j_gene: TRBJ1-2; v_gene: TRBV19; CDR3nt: TGTGCCAGTAGTATAGAGGGGGCTTACTCTGGCTACACCTTC; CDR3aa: CASSIEGAYSGYTF
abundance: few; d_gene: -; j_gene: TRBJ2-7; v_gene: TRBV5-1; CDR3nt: TGCGCCAGCAGTACAGCAGGCTCCTACGAGCAGTACTTC; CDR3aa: CASSTAGSYEQYF
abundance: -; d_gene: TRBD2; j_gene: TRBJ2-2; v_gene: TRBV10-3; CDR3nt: TGTGCCATCAGTGAACCGGGACTAGCCACCAACACCGGGGAGCTGTTTTTT; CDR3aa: CAISEPGLATNTGELFF
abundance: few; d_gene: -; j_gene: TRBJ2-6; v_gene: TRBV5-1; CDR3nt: TGCGCCAGCAGCTTGGCTCCACAGGGAGCAGGGGCCAACGTCCTGACTTTC; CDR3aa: CASSLAPQGAGANVLTF
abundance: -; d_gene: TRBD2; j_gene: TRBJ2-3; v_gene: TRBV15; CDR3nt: TGTGCCACCAGCAGAGATGGTCCTAGCGGGACCACAGATACGCAGTATTTT; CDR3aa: CATSRDGPSGTTDTQYF